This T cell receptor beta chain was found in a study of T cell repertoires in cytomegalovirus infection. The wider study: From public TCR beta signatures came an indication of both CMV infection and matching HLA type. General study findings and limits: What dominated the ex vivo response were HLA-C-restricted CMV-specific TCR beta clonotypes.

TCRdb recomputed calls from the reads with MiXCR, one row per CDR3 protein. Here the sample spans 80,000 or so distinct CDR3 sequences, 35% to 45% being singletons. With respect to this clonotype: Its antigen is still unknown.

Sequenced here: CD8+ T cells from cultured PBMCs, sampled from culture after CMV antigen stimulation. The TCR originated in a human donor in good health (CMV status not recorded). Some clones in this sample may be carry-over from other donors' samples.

CDR3 in amino acids: CSAPTNTEAFF. The CDR3 region has the DNA TGCAGCGCCCCCACGAACACTGAAGCTTTCTTT. The V call is TRBV29-1, the J call TRBJ1-1; no definite D call. CDR3 length: 11 amino acids. CDR1 SQVTM and CDR2 ANQGSEA come from the germline V gene. Between the trimmed V and J ends, which lost 7 bases and 1 base, there was a span of 7 bases.